What follows are 15 T cell receptor beta chains derived from one specimen sequenced in a study of blood T cell repertoires in COVID-19. Profiled with immunoSEQ multiplex PCR; TCRdb holds only in-frame clones, not every one. Among roughly 100,000 clones listed, roughly 90% were seen once. Sequenced sample: peripheral blood. Receptors originate from a human donor in a cohort sampled during active COVID-19.

This rearrangement joins TRBV19 to TRBJ2-6, with 7 bases lining up with TRBD1. The junction had 16 bases not matched to a gene; V was cut back by 5 bases and J by 0 bases. There are 20 residues in the CDR3. CDR1 is LNHDA and CDR2 is SQIVND in the germline V gene (reference sequence). The CDR3: CASSSVGGRGLYSGANVLTF. The CDR3 bases are TGTGCCAGTAGTTCGGTAGGGGGCCGCGGCCTTTACTCTGGGGCCAACGTCCTGACTTTC.

In this sample, this clone turned up a few times. The J gene is TRBJ2-7, the V gene TRBV11-2; TRBD1 matches at 10 bases. The CDR3 consists of 13 residues. CDR1 is SGHAT and CDR2 is FQNNGV in the germline V gene. Unmatched junction bases numbered 3, after V lost 5 bases and J lost 5 bases. Here the CDR3 reads CASSLGQGNEQYF. Here the CDR3 DNA reads TGTGCCAGCAGCCTGGGACAGGGGAACGAGCAGTACTTC.

The rearrangement uses TRBV7-8 and TRBJ1-1, with TRBD1 matching 8 bases. The V gene end was trimmed by 3 bases and the J gene end by 4 bases; junction bases not matched to a gene: 10. This CDR3 spans 16 amino acids. Germline CDR1 and CDR2: SGHVS and FQNEAQ. The chain's CDR3 is CASSLYSRGHGTEAFF. CDR3 coding DNA: TGTGCCAGCAGCTTGTACAGCAGGGGGCATGGCACTGAAGCTTTCTTT. Using reference TRBV7-8 and TRBJ1-1 for the parts outside the CDR3, the full variable domain is GAGVSQSPRYKVAKRGQDVALRCDPISGHVSLFWYQQALGQGPEFLTYFQNEAQLDKSGLPSDRFFAERPEGSVSTLKIQRTQQEDSAVYLCASSLYSRGHGTEAFFGQGTRLTVV.

The chain couples TRBV6-5 to TRBJ2-7, with unresolved D. Germline-derived CDR1 and CDR2 are MNHEY and SVGAGI. Between the trimmed V and J ends, which lost 0 bases and 2 bases, there was a span of 11 bases. This CDR3 contains 15 residues. The CDR3: CASSYSPGATYEQYF. In nucleotides, the CDR3 is TGTGCCAGCAGTTACTCTCCAGGTGCAACCTACGAGCAGTACTTC.

Worth noting for this clone: One junction end disagrees with the germline gene, perhaps due to a read error. V gene TRBV4-2 combines with J gene TRBJ1-1; possibly TRBD1 for D (5 bases). CDR3 length: 12 amino acids. Germline lookup yields CDR1 LGHNA and CDR2 YNFKEQ. CDR3 coding DNA: TGTGCCAGCAGCCAAGATGGGCAGGGCCTAATCTTT. Translation gives CASSQDGQGLIF.

This chain joins TRBV29-1 and TRBJ2-5; D ambiguous. This CDR3 comprises 12 residues. Germline V gene sequence: CDR1 SQVTM, CDR2 ANQGSEA. V gave up 3 bases and J gave up 5 bases, with 10 bases separating them. CDR3 nucleotide sequence: TGCAGCGTTGACAGAGGTAATGAGACCCAGTACTTC. Residues: CSVDRGNETQYF.

V gene TRBV6-2 or TRBV6-3 combines with J gene TRBJ2-7; D is undetermined. The CDR3 extends over 14 amino acids. Germline V gives CDR1 MNHEY, CDR2 SVGEGT. Trimming left V 2 bases short and J 0 bases short, with 8 bases between. The CDR3, as DNA: TGTGCCAGCAGTTACATCCGGAGCTCCTACGAGCAGTACTTC. It specifies CASSYIRSSYEQYF.

The chain uses TRBV3-1 (or the pseudogene TRBV3-2) and TRBJ2-2; TRBD2 might be the D (6 bases). V was trimmed by 3 bases and J by 0 bases, leaving 8 bases between them. This CDR3 is 15 amino acids long. Germline-derived CDR1 and CDR2 are LGHDT and YNNKEL (reference sequence). DNA for the CDR3: TGTGCCAGCAGCCACTGGGGGGCGAACACCGGGGAGCTGTTTTTT. This translates into CASSHWGANTGELFF.

V and J are TRBV18 and TRBJ1-1; tentatively, D is TRBD1 (6 bases). The CDR3 consists of 14 residues. Trimming left V 6 bases short and J 3 bases short, with 14 bases between. Germline lookup yields CDR1 KGHSH and CDR2 LQKENI. DNA of the CDR3: TGTGCCAGCTCGCTCAATACAGGGTACACTGAAGCTTTCTTT. Translating it yields CASSLNTGYTEAFF.

V usage is TRBV28 and J usage is TRBJ2-2; 8 bases map to TRBD2. Trimming took 7 bases from V and 2 from J; bases not matched to a gene: 6. The CDR3 has 15 residues. The germline V gene has CDR1 MDHEN and CDR2 SYDVKM. CDR3 DNA sequence: TGTGCCAGCACCGTAGCGGGACTAAACACCGGGGAGCTGTTTTTT. It translates to CASTVAGLNTGELFF.

The V call is TRBV19, the J call TRBJ1-5, with 10 positions matching TRBD1. The V gene end was trimmed by 3 bases and the J gene end by 5 bases; junction bases not matched to a gene: 4. The germline gives CDR1 LNHDA, CDR2 SQIVND (reference sequence). The CDR3 is 15 amino acids. This CDR3 reads CASSIGQGVDQPQHF. In DNA form, the CDR3 reads TGTGCCAGTAGTATCGGACAGGGGGTTGATCAGCCCCAGCATTTT.

Written as DNA, the CDR3 is TGTGCCAGCAGCTCCGGACAGGGGGAGCAGTTCTTC. It codes for CASSSGQGEQFF. The chain recombines TRBV7-3 with TRBJ2-1, with TRBD1 identical over 9 bases. The V and J ends lost 4 bases and 10 bases, in that order; junction bases with no gene match: 2. Germline CDR1 SGHTA, CDR2 FQGTGA. This CDR3 has 12 amino acids.

V and J are TRBV5-3 and TRBJ2-1; weak D call: TRBD2 (5 bases). TRBV5-3 is known as an ORF, though its function is uncertain. This CDR3 is built from 13 residues. V was trimmed by 4 bases and J by 7 bases, leaving 12 bases between them. In nucleotides, the CDR3 is TGTGCCAGAAGCGTCGACTGCGGGAATGAGCAGTTCTTC. Translation: CARSVDCGNEQFF.

CDR3: CASSQEGPGEINEQFF. The CDR3 DNA reads as TGTGCCAGCAGCCAAGAAGGGCCAGGGGAGATAAATGAGCAGTTCTTC. The chain employs TRBV14 and TRBJ2-1, with D tentatively TRBD1 (6 bases). The V end was cut by 0 bases, the J end by 7 bases, with 16 bases between. Germline CDR1 is SGHDN and CDR2 is FVKESK. This CDR3 comprises 16 residues.

This clone was detected only once. J is TRBJ1-4 and V is TRBV27, with TRBD1 matching 9 bases. Germline lookup yields CDR1 MNHEY and CDR2 SMNVEV (reference sequence). This CDR3 has 19 amino acids. The V gene end was trimmed by 1 base and the J gene end by 0 bases; junction bases not matched to a gene: 9. CDR3 bases: TGTGCCAGCAGTTTATACCAAATCGGGACAGGGTCAACTAATGAAAAACTGTTTTTT. Protein product: CASSLYQIGTGSTNEKLFF.